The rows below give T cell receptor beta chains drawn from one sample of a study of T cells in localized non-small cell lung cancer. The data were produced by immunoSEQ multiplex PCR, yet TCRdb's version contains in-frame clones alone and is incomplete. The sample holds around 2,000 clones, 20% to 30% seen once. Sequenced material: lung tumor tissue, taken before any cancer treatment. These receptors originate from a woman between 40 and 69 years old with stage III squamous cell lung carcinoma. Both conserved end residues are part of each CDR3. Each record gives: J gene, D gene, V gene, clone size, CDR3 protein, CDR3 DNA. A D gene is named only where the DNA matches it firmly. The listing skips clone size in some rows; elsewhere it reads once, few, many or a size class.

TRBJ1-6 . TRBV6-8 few CASRETVNSPLHF TGTGCCAGCAGGGAAACAGTGAATTCACCCCTCCACTTT
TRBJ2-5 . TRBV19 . CASSIATDRGTQYF TGTGCCAGTAGTATAGCGACAGATCGCGGGACCCAGTACTTC
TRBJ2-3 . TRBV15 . CATSRGGGTDTQYF TGTGCCACCAGCAGAGGAGGAGGCACAGATACGCAGTATTTT
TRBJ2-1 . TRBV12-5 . CASKLGTGPQFF TGTGCCAGCAAATTGGGTACGGGTCCCCAGTTCTTC
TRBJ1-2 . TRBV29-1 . CSCGMSPNYGYTF TGCAGCTGCGGGATGTCCCCTAACTATGGCTACACCTTC
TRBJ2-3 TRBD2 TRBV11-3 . CASSNYRDYEGTDTQYF TGTGCCAGCAGCAACTACCGGGACTACGAAGGGACAGATACGCAGTATTTT
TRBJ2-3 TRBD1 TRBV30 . CAWRPGTGTRDTQYF TGTGCCTGGAGACCTGGGACAGGGACTCGAGATACGCAGTATTTT
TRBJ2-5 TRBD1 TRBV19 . CASKGTDQETQYF TGTGCCAGTAAGGGGACAGACCAAGAGACCCAGTACTTC
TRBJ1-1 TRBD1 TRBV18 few CASSPKGQGVTEAFF TGTGCCAGCTCCCCCAAAGGACAGGGAGTGACTGAAGCTTTCTTT
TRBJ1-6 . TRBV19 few CASSGQGNSPLHF TGTGCCAGTAGTGGGCAGGGGAACTCACCCCTCCACTTT
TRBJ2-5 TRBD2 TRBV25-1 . CASSEFPLEGRAQYF TGTGCCAGCAGTGAATTCCCCTTGGAGGGGAGGGCCCAGTACTTC
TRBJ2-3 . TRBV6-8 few CAMSREPPGDTQYF TGTGCCATGTCCCGGGAGCCCCCCGGAGATACGCAGTATTTT
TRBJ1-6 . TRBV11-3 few CASSLDGGLGSPLHF TGTGCCAGCAGCTTAGACGGGGGGCTCGGTTCACCCCTCCACTTT
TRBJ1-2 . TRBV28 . CASSSHEGGYGYTF TGTGCCAGCAGTTCTCATGAGGGGGGGTATGGCTACACCTTC
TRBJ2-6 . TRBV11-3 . CASSLDLVAGANVLTF TGTGCCAGCAGCTTAGATCTGGTGGCTGGGGCCAACGTCCTGACTTTC
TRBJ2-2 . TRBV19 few CVTRTFANTGELFF TGTGTGACCCGGACGTTCGCGAACACCGGGGAGCTGTTTTTT
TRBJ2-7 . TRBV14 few CASSHPASPEQYF TGTGCCAGCAGCCATCCCGCCAGCCCCGAGCAGTACTTC
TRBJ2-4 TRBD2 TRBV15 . CATSTRPGGGNIQYF TGTGCCACCAGCACTCGCCCGGGGGGAGGGAACATTCAGTACTTC
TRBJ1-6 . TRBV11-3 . CASSLRVVNSPLHF TGTGCCAGCAGCTTAAGGGTGGTTAATTCACCCCTCCACTTT
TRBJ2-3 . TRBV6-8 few CAIGASTDTQYF TGTGCCATAGGGGCCAGCACAGATACGCAGTATTTT
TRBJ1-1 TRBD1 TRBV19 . CASSSDRVGTEAFF TGTGCCAGTAGCTCAGACAGGGTGGGCACTGAAGCTTTCTTT
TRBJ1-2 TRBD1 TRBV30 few CAWTTGAGGYYGYTF TGTGCCTGGACTACCGGGGCAGGGGGCTACTATGGCTACACCTTC
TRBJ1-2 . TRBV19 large CCSEGSYGYTF TGTTGTAGCGAGGGTTCCTATGGCTACACCTTC
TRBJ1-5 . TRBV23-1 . CASSHSKFKPSGHSNQPQHF TGCGCCAGCAGTCATTCTAAGTTCAAACCATCCGGCCATAGCAATCAGCCCCAGCATTTT
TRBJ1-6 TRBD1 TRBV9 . CASSGDRDSPLHF TGTGCCAGCAGTGGAGACAGGGATTCACCCCTCCACTTT
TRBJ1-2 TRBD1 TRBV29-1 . CSVEPRTGGGGYTF TGCAGCGTTGAACCCCGGACAGGGGGAGGTGGCTACACCTTC
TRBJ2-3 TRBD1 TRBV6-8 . CANLLGQGRDTQYF TGTGCCAACCTCCTCGGACAGGGGCGGGATACGCAGTATTTT
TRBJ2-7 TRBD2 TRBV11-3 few CASSLGGSADYEQYF TGTGCCAGCAGCCTCGGGGGGAGTGCCGACTACGAGCAGTACTTC
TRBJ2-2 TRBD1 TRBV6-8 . CASNKQGTGELFF TGTGCCAGCAATAAACAGGGGACCGGGGAGCTGTTTTTT
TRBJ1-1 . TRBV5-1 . CASTQNPPNTEAFF TGCGCCAGCACCCAAAACCCACCGAACACTGAAGCTTTCTTT
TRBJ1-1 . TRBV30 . CAWTRQKNTEAFF TGTGCCTGGACCAGACAGAAGAACACTGAAGCTTTCTTT
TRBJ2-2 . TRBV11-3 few CASSNRQYTGELFF TGTGCCAGCAGCAACCGACAGTACACCGGGGAGCTGTTTTTT
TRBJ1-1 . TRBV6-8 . CASSAPRTGEAFF TGTGCCAGCAGTGCGCCCCGGACCGGGGAGGCTTTCTTT
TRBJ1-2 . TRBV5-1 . CASSLQSQGYGYTF TGCGCCAGCAGCTTGCAGTCCCAGGGCTATGGCTACACCTTC
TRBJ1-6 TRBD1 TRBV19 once CASRRGTAYNSPLHF TGTGCCAGTCGGCGGGGGACAGCATATAATTCACCCCTCCACTTT
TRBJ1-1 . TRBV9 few CASSVSDPAGNTEAFF TGTGCCAGCAGCGTCAGTGATCCGGCAGGGAACACTGAAGCTTTCTTT
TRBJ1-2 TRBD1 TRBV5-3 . CARSLQRGQVVYGYTF TGTGCCAGAAGCTTGCAAAGGGGGCAGGTTGTCTATGGCTACACCTTC
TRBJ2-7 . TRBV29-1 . CSVEADIGDYEQYF TGCAGCGTTGAGGCGGATATCGGGGACTACGAGCAGTACTTC
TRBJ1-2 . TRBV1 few CASSTTRGNSGGYTF TGCGCCAGCAGCACCACAAGGGGCAATTCAGGAGGCTACACCTTC
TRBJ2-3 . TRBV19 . CASSIAGGDTQYF TGTGCCAGTAGTATTGCTGGCGGAGATACGCAGTATTTT
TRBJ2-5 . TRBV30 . CAWSGEGSGETQYF TGTGCCTGGAGTGGAGAGGGGAGTGGGGAGACCCAGTACTTC
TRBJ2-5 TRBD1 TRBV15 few CATSRDRGQGLIETQYF TGTGCCACCAGCAGAGATCGGGGACAGGGGTTAATAGAGACCCAGTACTTC
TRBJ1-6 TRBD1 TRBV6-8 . CASSYGTDNSPLHF TGTGCCAGCAGTTACGGGACAGATAATTCACCCCTCCACTTT
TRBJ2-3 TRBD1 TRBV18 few CASSPGQVGTDTQYF TGTGCCAGCTCACCGGGACAGGTTGGCACAGATACGCAGTATTTT
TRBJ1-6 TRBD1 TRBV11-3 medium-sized CASSPRTGTQNSPLHF TGTGCCAGCAGCCCACGGACAGGAACCCAAAATTCACCCCTCCACTTT
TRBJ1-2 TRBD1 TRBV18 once CASSPIGQDGYTF TGTGCCAGCTCACCTATCGGACAGGATGGCTACACCTTC
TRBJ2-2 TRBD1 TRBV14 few CASSPIIFVGTDTGELFF TGTGCCAGCAGCCCGATAATTTTCGTCGGGACAGACACCGGGGAGCTGTTTTTT